Listed below are T cell receptor beta chains from one sample, sequenced in a study of post-analysis software for immune sequencing data. TCRdb itself ran the PCR reads through MiXCR, one entry per CDR3 protein. Among a few hundred thousand distinct CDR3 sequences listed, roughly 36% were seen once. Sequencing input: blood. The receptor set was obtained from a girl aged 5 to 17 with multiple sclerosis. Both conserved end residues are part of each CDR3. Each record gives: CDR3 protein, D gene, J gene, V gene. D genes are given only for firm matches.

CDR3 protein: CASSTQGPYEQYF
D gene: .
J gene: TRBJ2-7
V gene: TRBV28

CDR3 protein: CASSQGGVDREKLFF
D gene: .
J gene: TRBJ1-4
V gene: TRBV6-1

CDR3 protein: CASSPPGDPGRTEAFF
D gene: .
J gene: TRBJ1-1
V gene: TRBV4-2

CDR3 protein: CASSLAEGLQYF
D gene: TRBD2
J gene: TRBJ2-7
V gene: TRBV7-9

CDR3 protein: CSASHPGQTYNEQFF
D gene: TRBD1
J gene: TRBJ2-1
V gene: TRBV20-1

CDR3 protein: CASSLGTGANSGANVLTF
D gene: TRBD1
J gene: TRBJ2-6
V gene: TRBV6-1

CDR3 protein: CASSPLGEKLFF
D gene: .
J gene: TRBJ1-4
V gene: TRBV12-3/TRBV12-4

CDR3 protein: CASSLGPGQGAGETQYF
D gene: TRBD1
J gene: TRBJ2-5
V gene: TRBV5-1

CDR3 protein: CASRWAGEAYEQYF
D gene: TRBD2
J gene: TRBJ2-7
V gene: TRBV28

CDR3 protein: CASSSAWTSGTDTQYF
D gene: TRBD2
J gene: TRBJ2-3
V gene: TRBV7-8

CDR3 protein: CASREGHFYNEQFF
D gene: .
J gene: TRBJ2-1
V gene: TRBV28

CDR3 protein: CAWSVKGNQPQHF
D gene: .
J gene: TRBJ1-5
V gene: TRBV30

CDR3 protein: CANSPNGASYNEQFF
D gene: .
J gene: TRBJ2-1
V gene: TRBV7-3

CDR3 protein: CSVEDPTASGVAYNEQFF
D gene: TRBD2
J gene: TRBJ2-1
V gene: TRBV29-1

CDR3 protein: CASSPGTGTNTEAFF
D gene: TRBD1
J gene: TRBJ1-1
V gene: TRBV12-3/TRBV12-4

CDR3 protein: CASSTLLTPTRTDTQYF
D gene: .
J gene: TRBJ2-3
V gene: TRBV28